The 25 T cell receptor beta chains below all came from one sample that was sequenced in a study of T cells after posttransplantation cyclophosphamide. Cyclophosphamide on days +3 and +4 followed busulfan-fludarabine conditioning and a marrow graft. Using immunoSEQ multiplex PCR, the repertoire was profiled, and TCRdb retains in-frame clones only, with some absent. Found here are 20,000 or so clones, around 85% of them singletons; the top ten hold 9.5% to 13%. Sample: PBMCs, taken after allogeneic stem cell transplant with posttransplant cyclophosphamide. These receptors were taken from a female patient between 30 and 40 years old who received an allogeneic stem cell transplant from an unrelated donor, was CMV-positive, and had no GVHD. A share of the T cells may be of graft donor origin.

The chain couples TRBV18 to TRBJ1-6; possibly TRBD1 for D (5 bases). Trimming left V 0 bases short and J 9 bases short, with 9 bases between. CDR1 and CDR2 from the germline V gene are KGHSH and LQKENI. This CDR3 spans 14 amino acids. CDR3 nucleotide sequence: TGTGCCAGCTCACCACCGGGGGGGAGTTCACCCCTCCACTTT. Translation: CASSPPGGSSPLHF.

This chain connects TRBV9 to TRBJ1-5; D is undetermined. The CDR3 is 13 residues long. Germline CDR1 SGDLS, CDR2 YYNGEE. Deletions cut 2 bases from V and 0 bases from J, with 3 bases between. CDR3 sequence: CASSVNSNQPQHF. CDR3 DNA: TGTGCCAGCAGCGTTAATAGCAATCAGCCCCAGCATTTT. Using reference TRBV9 and TRBJ1-5 for the parts outside the CDR3, the full variable domain is DSGVTQTPKHLITATGQRVTLRCSPRSGDLSVYWYQQSLDQGLQFLIQYYNGEERAKGNILERFSAQQFPDLHSELNLSSLELGDSALYFCASSVNSNQPQHFGDGTRLSIL.

This chain links TRBV5-8 with TRBJ1-3, with a tentative D call TRBD1 (5 bases). CDR1 SGHTS and CDR2 YDEGEE come from the germline V gene. V was clipped by 5 bases and J by 0 bases, with 15 bases between them. CDR3 length equals 16 residues. The CDR3 DNA reads TGTGCCAGCAGTTATAACGGACACAACTCTGGAAACACCATATATTTT. The encoded protein is CASSYNGHNSGNTIYF.

The chain carries TRBV30 and TRBJ2-5; perhaps TRBD2 as D (5 bases). This CDR3 has 14 amino acids. CDR1 is GTSNPN, CDR2 SVGIG, per germline (reference sequence). The germline V and J ends were trimmed by 5 bases and 5 bases, with 18 bases remaining between them. CDR3 in amino acids: CAWSEGDPRETQYF. CDR3 in DNA: TGTGCCTGGTCCGAGGGCGATCCCCGGGAGACCCAGTACTTC.

The rearrangement uses TRBV27 and TRBJ2-1; 13 bases line up with TRBD2. Germline CDR1 is MNHEY and CDR2 is SMNVEV (reference sequence). V was pared by 6 bases and J by 0 bases, with 11 bases of the junction left unmatched. The CDR3 has 19 amino acids. CDR3 nucleotide sequence: TGTGCCAGCAGAAACGGACTAGCGGGGGCGCTTAGCTCCTACAATGAGCAGTTCTTC. Its protein product is CASRNGLAGALSSYNEQFF.

The chain has TRBV29-1 and TRBJ1-1; no firm D call. V shed 8 bases and J shed 0 bases, with 16 bases lying between them. CDR1 is SQVTM and CDR2 is ANQGSEA in the germline V gene. CDR3 length: 14 amino acids. The CDR3 bases are TGCAGCCAACGACAATATCCGCTGAACACTGAAGCTTTCTTT. Translating it yields CSQRQYPLNTEAFF.

The chain joins TRBV7-9 to TRBJ2-3; tentatively, D is TRBD2 (6 bases). With 4 bases removed from V and 6 bases from J, the gap between germline ends came to 14 bases. The CDR3 has 14 residues. Per the germline V gene, CDR1 is SEHNR and CDR2 is FQNEAQ (reference sequence). The CDR3 sequence is CASSYTGVSDTQYF. CDR3 sequence (DNA): TGTGCCAGCAGCTACACGGGGGTATCTGATACGCAGTATTTT.

This clone was counted once. CDR3 protein: CARSYRDRGDGYTF. The CDR3 nucleotides are TGTGCCAGAAGCTACCGGGACAGGGGGGATGGCTACACCTTC. The V gene is TRBV5-3, the J gene TRBJ1-2, with 11 bases lining up with TRBD1. TRBV5-3 is an ORF; its function is uncertain. The J segment lost 6 bases and the V segment lost 3 bases, leaving 4 bases of the junction unmatched. This CDR3 has 14 residues.

This chain connects TRBV5-5 to TRBJ2-1, with a weak D call TRBD2 (6 bases). This CDR3 has 17 amino acids. Germline V gene lookup returns CDR1 SGHKS and CDR2 YYEKEE (reference sequence). Trimming cost V 0 bases and J 4 bases, with 17 bases left between them. In nucleotides, the CDR3 is TGTGCCAGCAGCTTGGGGGACTTTGGGGCCCGGTACAATGAGCAGTTCTTC. Translated: CASSLGDFGARYNEQFF.

CDR3 loop: CASFSTGRGAFF. The DNA of the CDR3 is TGTGCCAGCTTTTCAACCGGGAGGGGAGCTTTCTTT. This chain joins TRBV18 and TRBJ1-1; D is possibly TRBD1 (5 bases). Germline V gene data show CDR1 as KGHSH and CDR2 as LQKENI. Trimming shortened V by 7 bases and J by 10 bases, and 16 bases separated the two germline ends. The CDR3 is 12 residues long.

The CDR3 sequence: CASSPGQINQPQHF. CDR3 in DNA: TGTGCCAGCAGTCCGGGACAGATCAATCAGCCCCAGCATTTT. The chain recombines TRBV28 with TRBJ1-5; 7 bases match TRBD1. The germline V gene encodes CDR1 MDHEN and CDR2 SYDVKM. This CDR3 is built from 14 residues. Losses at the gene ends were 5 bases for V and 3 bases for J; bases not matched to a gene: 4.

The chain carries TRBV27 and TRBJ2-1; 12 positions agree with TRBD2. The CDR3 is 15 residues long. The V gene end was trimmed by 4 bases and the J gene end by 4 bases; junction bases not matched to a gene: 2. Germline values: CDR1 MNHEY, CDR2 SMNVEV (reference sequence). Here the CDR3 reads CASSSGLAGYNEQFF. The CDR3 DNA reads as TGTGCCAGCAGTTCTGGACTAGCGGGATACAATGAGCAGTTCTTC.

This chain links TRBV28 with TRBJ1-4; D perhaps matches TRBD1 (6 bases). Trimming removed 5 bases at V and 8 bases at J, with 9 bases between. The length of the CDR3 is 12 residues. The germline V gene has CDR1 MDHEN and CDR2 SYDVKM. Written as DNA, the CDR3 is TGTGCCAGCAGTGGACAGTGGGAAAAACTGTTTTTT. This encodes CASSGQWEKLFF.

This chain links TRBV4-3 with TRBJ2-1; TRBD2 matches 14 bases. CDR1 is LGHNA, CDR2 YSLEER, per germline. This CDR3 comprises 17 residues. V was clipped by 4 bases and J by 4 bases; unmatched bases: 6. The CDR3 sequence: CASSLGLAGANYNEQFF. The DNA for the CDR3 is TGCGCCAGCAGCCTGGGACTAGCGGGGGCCAATTACAATGAGCAGTTCTTC.

The chain carries TRBV7-2 and TRBJ2-1; 8 bases are a match to TRBD1. The CDR3 sequence is 15 residues long. V lost 6 bases, J lost 4 bases, and 8 bases stayed unmatched. Germline lookup yields CDR1 SGHTA and CDR2 FQGNSA. CDR3 protein: CASSPRQGPYNEQFF. CDR3 nucleotide sequence: TGTGCCAGCAGTCCCCGACAGGGGCCGTACAATGAGCAGTTCTTC.

The genes are TRBV9 and TRBJ2-2; D perhaps matches TRBD1 (5 bases). The ends were cut back, 4 bases at V and 0 bases at J, with 28 bases in the middle. Germline loops: CDR1 SGDLS, CDR2 YYNGEE. The length of the CDR3 is 21 residues. CDR3 sequence (DNA): TGTGCCAGCAGCCCATTCCCCCGGACAACATCTTCCCACGCGAACACCGGGGAGCTGTTTTTT. Translated: CASSPFPRTTSSHANTGELFF.

The chain joins TRBV30 to TRBJ1-2, with D unresolved. Germline V gene sequence: CDR1 GTSNPN, CDR2 SVGIG (reference sequence). V was shortened by 3 bases and J by 6 bases, with 14 bases between the two germline ends. CDR3 length: 13 amino acids. The CDR3: CAWSQNYVDGYTF. DNA of the CDR3: TGTGCCTGGAGCCAGAACTATGTCGATGGCTACACCTTC.

This clone was recorded once. Distinct nucleotide sequences in the sample also encode this CDR3. The CDR3 spells CASSLWGDSPLHF. DNA for the CDR3: TGTGCCAGCAGCTTATGGGGGGACTCGCCCCTCCACTTT. This chain links TRBV7-2 with TRBJ1-6; a weak D match, TRBD1 (5 bases). This CDR3 spans 13 amino acids. Germline V gene data show CDR1 as SGHTA and CDR2 as FQGNSA. V dropped 2 bases and J dropped 13 bases, with 12 bases sitting between them.

The CDR3 DNA reads as TGTGCCAGCAGCCCCCCTGAGGCGGGGTCGTACAATGAGCAGTTCTTC. Protein sequence: CASSPPEAGSYNEQFF. This rearrangement joins TRBV7-9 to TRBJ2-1, with D perhaps matching TRBD2 (6 bases). This CDR3 spans 16 amino acids. The germline gives CDR1 SEHNR, CDR2 FQNEAQ (reference sequence). Trimming took off 5 bases at V and 4 bases at J, with 18 bases between the two ends.

The rearrangement links TRBV6-5 to TRBJ1-1; D is ambiguous. This CDR3 has 14 residues. The germline V gene has CDR1 MNHEY and CDR2 SVGAGI. Trimming removed 8 bases at V and 6 bases at J, with 19 bases between. The CDR3 nucleotides read TGTGCCAGCGGACCATTGGGTGGGAGTGCTGAAGCTTTCTTT. This encodes CASGPLGGSAEAFF.

The chain has TRBV11-2 and TRBJ2-2; TRBD2 is a possible D gene (6 bases). The V gene lost 5 bases and the J gene lost 1 base, with 11 bases spanning the gap. The CDR3 length is 15 residues. Looked up from germline, CDR1 is SGHAT and CDR2 is FQNNGV. CDR3 residues: CASSQLAGNTGELFF. As DNA, the CDR3 is TGTGCCAGCAGCCAACTAGCAGGGAACACCGGGGAGCTGTTTTTT.

This clone was counted a few times. This rearrangement joins TRBV28 to TRBJ1-4, with a possible D match to TRBD1 (6 bases). Germline V gene sequence: CDR1 MDHEN, CDR2 SYDVKM. The CDR3 contains 15 residues. Trimming took off 4 bases at V and 4 bases at J, with 13 bases between the two ends. DNA for the CDR3: TGTGCCAGCAGTTCCGAAGGGGGTAGTAATGAAAAACTGTTTTTT. Translating gives CASSSEGGSNEKLFF.

CDR3 sequence reads: CSVAGTGGGEQFF. CDR3 DNA sequence: TGCAGCGTAGCCGGGACAGGGGGCGGTGAGCAGTTCTTC. The chain uses TRBV29-1 and TRBJ2-1; 12 bases map to TRBD1. V trimming: 6 bases; J trimming: 9 bases; junction bases outside the gene matches: 6. This CDR3 spans 13 amino acids. Germline CDR1 is SQVTM and CDR2 is ANQGSEA.

The chain carries TRBV7-8 and TRBJ1-2; no firm D call. This CDR3 is built from 14 residues. Germline V gives CDR1 SGHVS, CDR2 FQNEAQ. The V and J ends lost 4 bases and 6 bases respectively, with 15 bases between them. The CDR3 nucleotides read TGTGCCAGCAGCTCCCGGACTCCCTTAAATGGCTACACCTTC. Protein product: CASSSRTPLNGYTF.

The chain carries TRBV5-1 and TRBJ1-1; D not resolved. Germline assignment: CDR1 SGHRS and CDR2 YFSETQ. The CDR3 runs to 14 residues. The V gene lost 0 bases and the J gene lost 3 bases, with 9 bases spanning the gap. CDR3 DNA sequence: TGCGCCAGCAGCTTGGAGGCGGGATACACTGAAGCTTTCTTT. Translating it yields CASSLEAGYTEAFF. The full variable domain, with the rest looked up from reference TRBV5-1 and TRBJ1-1, is KAGVTQTPRYLIKTRGQQVTLSCSPISGHRSVSWYQQTPGQGLQFLFEYFSETQRNKGNFPGRFSGRQFSNSRSEMNVSTLELGDSALYLCASSLEAGYTEAFFGQGTRLTVV.